A selection of T cell receptor beta chains follows, all from one sample in a study of PD-1 blockade in classical Hodgkin lymphoma. Assay: immunoSEQ multiplex PCR; the TCRdb copy retains only in-frame clones and omits some. The data contain approximately 51,000 clones, around 75% of them singletons. Here the sequenced sample was peripheral blood mononuclear cells (PBMCs), taken before the second cycle of nivolumab. The receptors originated from a human donor with classical Hodgkin lymphoma. CDR3s include the opening cysteine and the closing phenylalanine or tryptophan. Each record gives: J gene, V gene, clone size, D gene, CDR3 protein, CDR3 DNA. A D gene is named only where the DNA matches it firmly. Not every row has a clone size; where given, it reads once, few, many or a size class.

>TRBJ1-6|TRBV2|.|TRBD1
CASSGFRDRVSPLHF
TGTGCCAGCAGTGGGTTTCGGGACAGGGTTTCACCCCTCCACTTT
>TRBJ2-5|TRBV6-5|once|.
CASSSSGLKEETQYF
TGTGCCAGCAGTTCCTCCGGGTTGAAGGAAGAGACCCAGTACTTC
>TRBJ1-2|TRBV2|.|.
CASRVTEAYGYTF
TGTGCCAGCCGGGTCACGGAAGCCTATGGCTACACCTTC
>TRBJ2-7|TRBV11-2|.|TRBD2
CASSLDSGLAAYEQYF
TGTGCCAGCAGCTTAGACTCGGGACTAGCGGCCTACGAGCAGTACTTC
>TRBJ1-1|TRBV30|.|.
CAWRRAKTEAFF
TGTGCCTGGCGGCGTGCTAAAACTGAAGCTTTCTTT
>TRBJ1-4|TRBV5-1|.|.
CASSLRGESVEKLFF
TGCGCCAGCAGCTTACGGGGTGAGAGTGTTGAAAAACTGTTTTTT
>TRBJ1-2|TRBV7-9|few|.
CASSSTINYGYTF
TGTGCCAGCAGCTCTACAATTAACTATGGCTACACCTTC
>TRBJ1-3|TRBV19|.|.
CASSIWQVDPGNTIYF
TGTGCCAGTAGTATTTGGCAGGTGGACCCTGGAAACACCATATATTTT
>TRBJ2-2|TRBV30|.|TRBD1
CAWSVLFTGGPGELFF
TGTGCCTGGAGTGTACTTTTCACAGGGGGCCCCGGGGAGCTGTTTTTT
>TRBJ1-3|TRBV27|.|.
CASSPGRTAPPGNTIYF
TGTGCCAGTTCACCGGGGCGAACGGCTCCCCCTGGAAACACCATATATTTT
>TRBJ2-5|TRBV19|.|.
CASSIDRGRETQYF
TGTGCCAGTAGTATAGACAGGGGAAGAGAGACCCAGTACTTC
>TRBJ2-1|TRBV2|.|.
CATPGGEGLGEQFF
TGTGCCACTCCAGGAGGAGAGGGATTAGGTGAGCAGTTCTTC
>TRBJ1-1|TRBV19|.|.
CASSIALMNTEAFF
TGTGCCAGTAGTATCGCCCTAATGAACACTGAAGCTTTCTTT
>TRBJ2-7|TRBV2|.|TRBD2
CASTREPSYEQYF
TGTGCCAGCACGCGGGAGCCCTCCTACGAGCAGTACTTC
>TRBJ1-5|TRBV7-2|.|.
CASSLVGAPWGQPQHF
TGTGCCAGCAGCTTAGTAGGGGCGCCCTGGGGTCAGCCCCAGCATTTT
>TRBJ1-1|TRBV6-5|few|TRBD1
CASTPRQGWAFF
TGTGCCAGCACTCCAAGACAGGGATGGGCTTTCTTT
>TRBJ2-5|TRBV6-5|.|.
CASSYQGRPEETQYF
TGTGCCAGCAGTTACCAGGGGCGCCCCGAAGAGACCCAGTACTTC
>TRBJ2-1|TRBV7-7|few|.
CASSPGEINEQFF
TGTGCTAGCAGCCCGGGGGAAATCAATGAGCAGTTCTTC
>TRBJ2-3|TRBV7-2|.|TRBD2
CASSFGLADTQYF
TGTGCCAGCAGTTTTGGACTAGCGGATACGCAGTATTTT
>TRBJ2-1|TRBV30|.|.
CAWSVGGGENEQFF
TGTGCCTGGAGTGTAGGGGGGGGCGAGAATGAGCAGTTCTTC
>TRBJ2-6|TRBV7-2|.|.
CASSAGGANVLTF
TGTGCCAGCAGCGCGGGCGGGGCCAACGTCCTGACTTTC
>TRBJ2-7|TRBV27|.|TRBD2
CASKKREIGEQYF
TGTGCCAGCAAAAAGCGGGAGATAGGCGAGCAGTACTTC
>TRBJ2-7|TRBV14|.|.
CASSQEKGGVTYEQYF
TGTGCCAGCAGCCAAGAAAAAGGAGGGGTTACCTACGAGCAGTACTTC
>TRBJ1-6|TRBV5-8|.|.
CASSLRPGGDHSPLHF
TGTGCCAGCAGCTTGAGACCTGGGGGCGATCATTCACCCCTCCACTTT
>TRBJ2-7|TRBV7-2|.|TRBD1
CASSLVGTGSSYEQYF
TGTGCCAGCAGCTTAGTCGGGACAGGGTCTTCCTACGAGCAGTACTTC
>TRBJ2-3|TRBV21-1|.|.
CASSKAGGKEGPSTDTQYF
TGTGCCAGCAGCAAAGCGGGGGGGAAGGAGGGTCCCAGCACAGATACGCAGTATTTT
>TRBJ1-5|TRBV7-2|.|.
CASSLSGGDSNQPQHF
TGTGCCAGCAGCCTGTCCGGGGGGGATAGCAATCAGCCCCAGCATTTT
>TRBJ1-1|TRBV29-1|large|.
CSAGGIVDTEAFF
TGCAGCGCCGGAGGGATCGTGGACACTGAAGCTTTCTTT
>TRBJ2-6|TRBV6-1|.|.
CASSAGTFLGANVLTF
TGTGCCAGCAGTGCCGGGACCTTTCTAGGGGCCAACGTCCTGACTTTC
>TRBJ2-3|TRBV7-2|few|TRBD2
CASTSRLAGDTQYF
TGTGCCAGCACCTCCCGACTAGCGGGAGATACGCAGTATTTT
>TRBJ2-3|TRBV9|.|TRBD2
CASSSRRRDGLAGGLGDTQYF
TGTGCCAGCAGCTCCCGACGGAGAGACGGACTAGCGGGAGGGCTGGGGGATACGCAGTATTTT
>TRBJ2-7|TRBV29-1|.|.
CSVEGLSYEQYF
TGCAGCGTTGAAGGGCTCAGCTACGAGCAGTACTTC
>TRBJ1-1|TRBV30|.|.
CAWTGTTEAFF
TGTGCCTGGACAGGGACCACTGAAGCTTTCTTT
>TRBJ1-2|TRBV7-9|few|TRBD1
CASSLRTGAINYGYTF
TGTGCCAGCAGCTTAAGGACAGGGGCGATTAACTATGGCTACACCTTC
>TRBJ1-3|TRBV28|.|.
CASVRRRDSGNTIYF
TGTGCCAGCGTTAGGAGGAGGGACTCTGGAAACACCATATATTTT
>TRBJ2-1|TRBV27|.|.
CASSLGPISYNEQFF
TGTGCCAGCAGTTTGGGCCCGATTTCCTACAATGAGCAGTTCTTC
>TRBJ2-7|TRBV30|.|TRBD1
CAWSRGTAYEQYF
TGTGCCTGGAGCCGAGGGACAGCCTACGAGCAGTACTTC
>TRBJ1-3|TRBV2|.|.
CASSPPSRNTIYF
TGTGCCAGCAGCCCCCCTAGTCGGAACACCATATATTTT
>TRBJ2-1|TRBV6-1|.|.
CASSELGEQFF
TGTGCCAGCAGTGAATTGGGGGAGCAGTTCTTC
>TRBJ2-7|TRBV11-2|few|TRBD1
CASSLGGQGGYEQYF
TGTGCCAGCAGCTTAGGAGGACAGGGCGGCTACGAGCAGTACTTC
>TRBJ1-1|TRBV13|.|.
CASSSLVGEFLNTEAFF
TGTGCCAGCAGCTCCTTGGTGGGGGAGTTCTTGAACACTGAAGCTTTCTTT
>TRBJ2-3|TRBV19|.|.
CASSIRPGRGTGTDTQYF
TGTGCCAGTAGTATACGCCCAGGGCGTGGGACCGGCACAGATACGCAGTATTTT
>TRBJ2-2|TRBV19|few|TRBD1
CASSAPGQPPGELFF
TGTGCCAGTAGTGCACCGGGACAGCCTCCCGGGGAGCTGTTTTTT
>TRBJ2-3|TRBV7-3|.|.
CASSFQITDTQYF
TGTGCCAGCAGCTTCCAGATCACAGATACGCAGTATTTT
>TRBJ1-1|TRBV28|few|TRBD1
CASSYPDRATEAFF
TGTGCCAGCAGTTATCCGGACAGGGCTACTGAAGCTTTCTTT
>TRBJ1-1|TRBV25-1|few|.
CASRGWAEAFF
TGTGCCAGCAGGGGGTGGGCTGAAGCTTTCTTT
>TRBJ2-7|TRBV7-9|.|TRBD1
CASSLGPGQGAYEQYF
TGTGCCAGCAGCTTAGGCCCGGGACAGGGTGCCTACGAGCAGTACTTC
>TRBJ1-1|TRBV30|.|.
CACIRTAEAFF
TGTGCCTGCATCCGGACGGCTGAAGCTTTCTTT
>TRBJ1-3|TRBV6-5|.|.
CASKAGLSSGNTIYF
TGTGCCAGCAAGGCAGGCCTGTCCTCTGGAAACACCATATATTTT
>TRBJ1-5|TRBV19|.|TRBD1
CASTGGGTGLRPTSNQPQHF
TGTGCCAGTACAGGGGGAGGGACAGGGCTCCGACCGACCTCAAATCAGCCCCAGCATTTT
>TRBJ2-1|TRBV9|once|TRBD2
CASSGGGRGDEQFF
TGTGCCAGCAGCGGGGGCGGGAGAGGCGATGAGCAGTTCTTC
>TRBJ2-6|TRBV28|.|TRBD2
CASSLEGGRGVLSGANVLTF
TGTGCCAGCAGTTTAGAAGGCGGGAGGGGTGTTCTGTCCGGGGCCAACGTCCTGACTTTC
>TRBJ2-7|TRBV6-5|.|.
CASSYSRSYEQYF
TGTGCCAGCAGTTACTCGAGGTCCTACGAGCAGTACTTC
>TRBJ2-7|TRBV27|.|.
CASSHKTVSYEQYF
TGTGCCAGCAGTCATAAGACGGTCTCCTACGAGCAGTACTTC
>TRBJ2-7|TRBV27|.|TRBD1
CASSPRQGRIYEQYF
TGTGCCAGCAGTCCCCGACAGGGTAGGATCTACGAGCAGTACTTC
>TRBJ1-2|TRBV2|.|TRBD1
CASSEGTGGTYGYTF
TGTGCCAGCAGTGAGGGGACAGGGGGGACCTATGGCTACACCTTC
>TRBJ2-1|TRBV7-6|.|.
CASQQKEPGREYNEQFF
TGTGCCAGCCAACAAAAGGAGCCGGGACGGGAATACAATGAGCAGTTCTTC
>TRBJ2-3|TRBV19|once|.
CASSIQVPSTDTQYF
TGTGCCAGTAGTATACAAGTGCCTAGCACAGATACGCAGTATTTT
>TRBJ1-6|TRBV9|.|TRBD1
CASSPRTGNSPLHF
TGTGCCAGCAGCCCTCGGACAGGGAACTCACCCCTCCACTTT
>TRBJ2-7|TRBV7-3|few|.
CATHHWRNEQYF
TGTGCCACCCACCATTGGAGGAACGAGCAGTACTTC